This note documents a single T cell receptor (beta chain) sequence. This sample was taken from a study of blood T cell repertoires in COVID-19. Across the study: The origin of the acute and convalescent COVID-19 samples was the United States, Italy and Spain.

V lost 0 bases to trimming and J lost 2 bases; unmatched junction nucleotides: 5. Germline loops: CDR1 LNHNV, CDR2 YYDKDF (reference sequence). This CDR3 region has 16 residues. In the original workflow: Reference gene primer amplification gave estimated nucleated cell counts. The table came from immunoSEQ multiplex PCR; TCRdb's copy has only in-frame clones and leaves some out. V, J and clone size are taken as reported in that table, and D and trimming were inferred from the DNA itself. The sample holds some 140,000 clones, less than 90% seen once. Participants were placed into cohorts based on the clinical history they reported.

This receptor was obtained from a middle-aged man with acute COVID-19. The V call is TRBV15, the J call TRBJ2-7; 9 bases are a match to TRBD2. The specimen sequenced was PBMCs or T cells enriched from blood (not recorded which). DNA of the CDR3: TGTGCCACCAGCAGAGATGCATCTAGCGGGGCCTACGAGCAGTACTTC. Amino acids: CATSRDASSGAYEQYF.